This T cell receptor beta chain was recorded in a study of OX40 agonist ivuxolimab in advanced cancers. Context from the whole study: Ivuxolimab was an agonistic, fully human IgG2 monoclonal antibody directed against OX40 (CD134), a costimulatory receptor. The paper covers the monotherapy dose-escalation part of the phase I ivuxolimab trial, which included N ≈ 50 patients. Patients were allowed to have had prior anti-PD-1, anti-PD-L1 or anti-CTLA-4 therapy, and around 40% of the dose-escalation patients had previously received checkpoint inhibitors. Intravenous ivuxolimab was administered to patients every 2 weeks at six dose levels: 0.01, 0.1, 0.3, 1.5, 3 and 10 mg/kg. Among the approximately 54 dose-escalation patients, 19 had hepatocellular carcinoma, 15 or so melanoma, 9 renal cell carcinoma and 9 head and neck cancer. Peripheral TCRbeta sequencing was intended to test whether TCR sequence diversity was altered and clonal T-cell expansion was caused by ivuxolimab. Three dose-escalation patients achieved partial responses, one with hepatocellular carcinoma and two with cutaneous melanoma. In the dose-escalation cohort, around four fifths of patients were male, and the mean age was 60 years with a range of about 20 to 80.

Inclusive of the bounding cysteine and phenylalanine, the CDR3 is 15 residues long. Just CDR3 DNA is preserved here, 45 bases in frame from base 1. Trimming accounts for 6 bases at V and 0 bases at J, while the number of junction bases matched to no gene is 7. CDR1 MDHEN and CDR2 SYDVKM were looked up in the germline V gene. Patients with autoimmune disease history or receiving systemic immunosuppression were excluded from the trial. In every dose cohort, peripheral blood was drawn for TCR sequencing at baseline, cycle 4 day 1, and cycle 7 day 1. The samples were taken from a phase I, first-in-human, multicenter, open-label dose-escalation trial of ivuxolimab. Adults with locally advanced or metastatic head and neck squamous cell, hepatocellular, melanoma or renal cell carcinoma were enrolled in the trial. CD4+ and CD8+ T cells were sorted separately from peripheral blood before TCR sequencing. With respect to this clone: What this receptor recognizes is not known. Base qualities are missing; no much larger clone stands one base away.

Beyond this particular receptor, the publication reports: In partial responders in the 0.1-3.0 mg/kg groups, normalized peripheral clonal expansion was found to be among the lowest, especially among CD8+ T cells. At doses of 0.1 to 3.0 mg/kg, clonal expansion of both CD4+ and CD8+ T cells in blood was seen between baseline and week 6. The antigen specificity of the peripheral T cells that underwent clonal expansion was not determined. Low levels of normalized T-cell clonal expansion were also shown by some nonresponding patients. After ivuxolimab, CD8+ T cells had more expanded clones than CD4+ T cells on average.

Genomic DNA was extracted from sorted cells for sequencing of the TCRbeta CDR3 region. TCRbeta CDR3 regions were sequenced using the immunoSEQ Assay. TCRdb took this table from immuneACCESS and kept in-frame rearrangements with V and J called. Such tables lack part of the clones; where checked against another copy, unresolved V genes explain under half of the gap, and the rest is unexplained. Within this sample are about 40,000 clones, with roughly 90% of them counted one time only. The top ten constitute approximately 9.6% of the sample. This clonotype originated in an adult with an advanced solid tumor such as melanoma, head and neck, liver or kidney cancer. The chain couples TRBV28 to TRBJ1-1, with 7 bases aligning to TRBD1. The sequenced sample was CD4+ or CD8+ T cells sorted from blood, obtained in a trial of the OX40 agonist ivuxolimab. The CDR3 has the sequence CASRPNRGMNTEAFF. Here is the DNA: TGTGCCAGCAGACCAAACAGGGGCATGAACACTGAAGCTTTCTTT.